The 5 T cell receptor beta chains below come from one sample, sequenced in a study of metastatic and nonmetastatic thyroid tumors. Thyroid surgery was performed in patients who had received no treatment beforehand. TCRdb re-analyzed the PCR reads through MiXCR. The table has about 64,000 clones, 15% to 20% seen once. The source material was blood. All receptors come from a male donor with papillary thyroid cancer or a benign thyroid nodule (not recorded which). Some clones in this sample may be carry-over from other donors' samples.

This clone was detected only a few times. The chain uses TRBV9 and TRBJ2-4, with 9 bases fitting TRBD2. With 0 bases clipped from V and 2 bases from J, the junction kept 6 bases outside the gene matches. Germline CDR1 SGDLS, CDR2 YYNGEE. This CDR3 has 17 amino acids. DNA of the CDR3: TGTGCCAGCAGCGTAGGGGAGAGCGGGAGGTCCAAAAACATTCAGTACTTC. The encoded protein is CASSVGESGRSKNIQYF. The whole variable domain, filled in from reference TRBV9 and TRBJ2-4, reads DSGVTQTPKHLITATGQRVTLRCSPRSGDLSVYWYQQSLDQGLQFLIQYYNGEERAKGNILERFSAQQFPDLHSELNLSSLELGDSALYFCASSVGESGRSKNIQYFGAGTRLSVL.

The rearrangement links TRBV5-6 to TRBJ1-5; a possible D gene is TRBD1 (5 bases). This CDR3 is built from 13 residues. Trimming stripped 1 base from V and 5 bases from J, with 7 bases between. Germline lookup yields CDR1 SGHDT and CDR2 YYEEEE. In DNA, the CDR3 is TGTGCCAGCAGCTTGTGGGGGGATCAGCCCCAGCATTTT. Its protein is CASSLWGDQPQHF.

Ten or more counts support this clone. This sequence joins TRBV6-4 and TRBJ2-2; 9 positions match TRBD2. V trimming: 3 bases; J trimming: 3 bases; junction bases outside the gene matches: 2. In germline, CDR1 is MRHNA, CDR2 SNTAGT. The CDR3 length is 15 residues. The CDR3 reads CASSETSGDTGELFF. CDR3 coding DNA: TGTGCCAGCAGTGAGACTAGCGGAGACACCGGGGAGCTGTTTTTT.

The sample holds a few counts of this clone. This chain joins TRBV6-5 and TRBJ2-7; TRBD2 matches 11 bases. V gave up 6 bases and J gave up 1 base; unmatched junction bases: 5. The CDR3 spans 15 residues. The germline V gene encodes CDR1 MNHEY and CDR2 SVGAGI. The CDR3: CASSYGTSGSYEQYF. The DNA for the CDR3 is TGTGCCAGCAGCTACGGGACTAGCGGTTCCTACGAGCAGTACTTC.

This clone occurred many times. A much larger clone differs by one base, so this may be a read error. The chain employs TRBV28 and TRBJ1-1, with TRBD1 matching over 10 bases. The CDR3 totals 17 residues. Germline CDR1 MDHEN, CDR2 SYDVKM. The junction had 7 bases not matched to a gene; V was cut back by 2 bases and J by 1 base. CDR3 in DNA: TGTGCCAGCAGTTTAATGACAGGGGGCCCCGCGAACACTGAAGCTTTCTTT. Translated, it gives CASSLMTGGPANTEAFF.